This T cell receptor (beta chain) was observed in a study of blood T cell repertoires in COVID-19. Study at large: Specimens from acute and convalescent COVID-19 originated in the United States, Italy and Spain. PBMCs, B-cell-depleted T cells, or T cells provided the cDNA or gDNA that made up the material.

V was trimmed by 2 bases and J by 0 bases, leaving 13 bases between them. The length of the CDR3 is 16 residues. Germline assignment: CDR1 MNHEY and CDR2 SVGEGT. Original methodology: Reference gene primer amplification in the assay estimated nucleated cell counts. The method was immunoSEQ multiplex PCR; TCRdb's version includes in-frame clones alone and lacks a portion of them. V, J and clone size reflect that table, while D and trimming were determined from the DNA. The repertoire holds about 71,000 clones, about 87% seen once, with about 2.3% in the top ten. The rearrangement links TRBV6-2 or TRBV6-3 to TRBJ1-1, with D possibly TRBD1 on 6 matching bases. The sample consisted of peripheral blood. The TCR sequence derives from a human donor in a cohort sampled during active COVID-19. The CDR3 nucleotides are TGTGCCAGCAGTTACCTCCCTGGGGGCGTGAACACTGAAGCTTTCTTT. It codes for CASSYLPGGVNTEAFF.